This passage covers 18 T cell receptor beta chains from one sample sequenced in a study of low-dose radiotherapy and immunotherapy resistance in tumors. Priming of first-strand cDNA relied on TRAV- and TRBV-specific primers (covering alpha and beta chains). TCRs were put through around 20 PCR cycles of amplification with Phusion. A constant-region primer and the V-primer adapter served as the primer pair. One entry per CDR3 protein results from TCRdb running MiXCR on the reads. The sample lists roughly 19,000 distinct CDR3 sequences, roughly 70% occurring once. The source of these receptors is a human donor with advanced metastatic prostate, ovarian, gallbladder or colorectal cancer (not recorded which). This table probably holds off-target reads from a library built for another chain.

This chain joins TRBV5-1 and TRBJ2-7; 11 bases fit TRBD2. The V segment lost 4 bases and the J segment 4 bases; nucleotides outside the gene matches: 10. Germline assignment: CDR1 SGHRS and CDR2 YFSETQ. This CDR3 contains 16 residues. Here the CDR3 DNA reads TGCGCCAGCAGCCTGGGCCCAAGACTAGCGGGATACGAGCAGTACTTC. This sequence encodes CASSLGPRLAGYEQYF. The variable domain in full, with the rest retrieved from reference TRBV5-1 and TRBJ2-7, is KAGVTQTPRYLIKTRGQQVTLSCSPISGHRSVSWYQQTPGQGLQFLFEYFSETQRNKGNFPGRFSGRQFSNSRSEMNVSTLELGDSALYLCASSLGPRLAGYEQYFGPGTRLTVT.

The rearrangement links TRBV14 to TRBJ2-1; a possible D gene is TRBD2 (6 bases). The germline V gene encodes CDR1 SGHDN and CDR2 FVKESK. This CDR3 region has 11 residues. Trimming cost V 10 bases and J 4 bases, with 8 bases left between them. CDR3 DNA sequence: TGTGCCAAGGGACTTTACAATGAGCAGTTCTTC. Translation: CAKGLYNEQFF.

V is TRBV7-2 and J is TRBJ2-5; D is tentatively TRBD1 or TRBD2 (5 bases each). The germline V gene has CDR1 SGHTA and CDR2 FQGNSA. The CDR3 extends over 14 amino acids. V lost 6 bases, J lost 6 bases, and 17 bases lay in between. In DNA form, the CDR3 reads TGTGCCAGCAGGATTACACTTGGGGGAAAGACCCAGTACTTC. Amino acids: CASRITLGGKTQYF. Variable domain in full (rest from reference TRBV7-2 and TRBJ2-5): GAGVSQSPSNKVTEKGKDVELRCDPISGHTALYWYRQSLGQGLEFLIYFQGNSAPDKSGLPSDRFSAERTGGSVSTLTIQRTQQEDSAVYLCASRITLGGKTQYFGPGTRLLVL.

V gene TRBV28 combines with J gene TRBJ1-2, with D perhaps matching TRBD1 (5 bases). Germline V CDR1 and CDR2: MDHEN, SYDVKM. Trimming removed 2 bases from V and 0 bases from J, with 10 bases in between. The CDR3 is 15 amino acids. The CDR3 DNA reads as TGTGCCAGCAGTTTAGCGACAGTTGCTAACTATGGCTACACCTTC. Translating gives CASSLATVANYGYTF.

The chain uses TRBV2 and TRBJ2-5; a possible D gene is TRBD2 (5 bases). CDR1 SNHLY and CDR2 FYNNEI come from the germline V gene. The ends were cut back, 6 bases at V and 2 bases at J, with 13 bases in the middle. The CDR3 runs to 14 residues. CDR3 sequence: CASREVIRQETQYF. The CDR3 region has the DNA TGTGCCAGCAGGGAGGTCATACGGCAAGAGACCCAGTACTTC.

This chain links TRBV21-1 with TRBJ1-2; TRBD1 is the table's D call, not checked against the DNA. TRBV21-1 is a pseudogene locus. CDR3 length: 19 residues. CDR3 sequence reads: CASSKDRPPRVTGGAGYTF. Here the CDR3 DNA reads TGTGCCAGCAGCAAAGATCGCCCCCCGAGAGTGACAGGGGGTGCAGGCTACACCTTC.

This clonotype was seen a single time. This rearrangement joins TRBV28 to TRBJ2-7; no firm D call. Trimming shortened V by 2 bases and J by 6 bases, and 8 bases separated the two germline ends. In germline, CDR1 is MDHEN, CDR2 SYDVKM. CDR3 length: 12 amino acids. The CDR3 spells CASSLLGFEQYF. CDR3 nucleotide sequence: TGTGCCAGCAGTTTACTCGGATTCGAGCAGTACTTC.

V usage is TRBV21-1 and J usage is TRBJ2-7; the D call of TRBD1 is as the table states it, not checked on the DNA. TRBV21-1 is classified as a pseudogene. The CDR3 covers 17 residues. The CDR3 DNA reads TGTGCCAGCAGCACCCTCGGGACAGGGACTAGCTCCTACGAGCAGTACTTC. This gives the protein CASSTLGTGTSSYEQYF.

The rearrangement uses TRBV11-3 and TRBJ2-1; 11 positions match TRBD2. This CDR3 contains 16 residues. After removal of 6 bases from V and 2 bases from J, the junction contained 6 bases not matched to a gene. Germline V gene lookup returns CDR1 SGHNT and CDR2 YENEEA. The CDR3 DNA is TGTGCCAGCAGGACAAGACTAGCGGGACCCTACAATGAGCAGTTCTTC. Protein product: CASRTRLAGPYNEQFF. The variable domain in full, completed from reference TRBV11-3 and TRBJ2-1, reads EAGVVQSPRYKIIEKKQPVAFWCNPISGHNTLYWYLQNLGQGPELLIRYENEEAVDDSQLPKDRFSAERLKGVDSTLKIQPAELGDSAVYLCASRTRLAGPYNEQFFGPGTRLTVL.

The rearrangement links TRBV6-6 to TRBJ2-3, with 9 bases matching TRBD1. The length of the CDR3 is 14 residues. Germline V lookup: CDR1 MNHNY, CDR2 SVGAGI (reference sequence). With V trimmed by 5 bases and J by 4 bases, 4 bases remained unmatched. CDR3 DNA sequence: TGTGCCAGCAGTGGGGACAGGGACCCAGATACGCAGTATTTT. It codes for CASSGDRDPDTQYF.

The J gene is TRBJ2-7, the V gene TRBV5-1; D call uncertain. V was trimmed by 0 bases and J by 8 bases, leaving 18 bases between them. Per germline, CDR1 SGHRS and CDR2 YFSETQ. The CDR3 has 15 residues. CDR3: CASSLDDPPGSKQYF. DNA of the CDR3: TGCGCCAGCAGCTTGGATGATCCTCCGGGCTCAAAGCAGTACTTC.

This clonotype was detected only a few times. The CDR3 loop reads CATSDPKGNQPQHF. CDR3 nucleotide sequence: TGTGCCACCAGTGACCCTAAGGGCAATCAGCCCCAGCATTTT. The V and J genes are TRBV24-1 and TRBJ1-5, with no clear D. Per germline, CDR1 KGHDR and CDR2 SFDVKD. V was clipped by 4 bases and J by 2 bases, with 8 bases between them. This CDR3 is 14 amino acids long.

The chain joins TRBV5-4 to TRBJ2-1; D might be TRBD1 (5 bases). From germline, CDR1 is SGHNT and CDR2 YYREEE (reference sequence). Trimming shortened V by 4 bases and J by 4 bases, and 18 bases separated the two germline ends. The CDR3 loop spans 16 amino acids. The CDR3 DNA is TGTGCCAGCAGCACGCAAGTCCAGGGATTTTACAATGAGCAGTTCTTC. Encoded protein: CASSTQVQGFYNEQFF.

The chain carries TRBV15 and TRBJ2-1, with TRBD2 as a possible D gene (6 bases). V shed 0 bases and J shed 9 bases, with 21 bases lying between them. CDR3 size: 17 residues. Germline values: CDR1 LNHNV, CDR2 YYDKDF (reference sequence). This CDR3 reads CATSRDSGGRVGSEQFF. In nucleotides, the CDR3 is TGTGCCACCAGCAGAGATTCCGGGGGAAGGGTCGGGAGTGAGCAGTTCTTC.

The V and J genes are TRBV6-2 or TRBV6-3 and TRBJ2-3; D remains unclear. Germline loops: CDR1 MNHEY, CDR2 SVGEGT. Trimming took 6 bases from V and 1 from J, leaving 14 bases between them. CDR3 length equals 15 residues. The CDR3 DNA sequence: TGTGCCAGCAGCTTACCGAACCGCCGCACAGATACGCAGTATTTT. Protein sequence: CASSLPNRRTDTQYF.

The rearrangement links TRBV11-2 to TRBJ1-2; 8 nucleotides match TRBD1. CDR3 length: 15 residues. The V gene end was trimmed by 5 bases and the J gene end by 2 bases; junction bases not matched to a gene: 7. Germline V gene sequence: CDR1 SGHAT, CDR2 FQNNGV. The CDR3 nucleotides read TGTGCCAGCAGCCTCCGGACAGGGTGGAACTATGGCTACACCTTC. Its translation: CASSLRTGWNYGYTF.

The chain uses TRBV28 and TRBJ1-5; unclear D gene. V gave up 2 bases and J gave up 7 bases, with 12 bases separating them. CDR3 length: 14 amino acids. Germline CDR1 is MDHEN and CDR2 is SYDVKM. The CDR3 DNA follows: TGTGCCAGCAGTTTAGGCGGTGTCGCCCAGCCCCAGCATTTT. Amino acids: CASSLGGVAQPQHF.

The V gene is TRBV12-3 or TRBV12-4, the J gene TRBJ2-7, with TRBD2 identical over 10 bases. Unmatched junction bases numbered 7, after V lost 3 bases and J lost 2 bases. The CDR3 loop spans 16 amino acids. Here the CDR3 DNA reads TGTGCCAGCAGTTTCCGATGGACTAGCGGAACCTACGAGCAGTACTTC. It translates to CASSFRWTSGTYEQYF.